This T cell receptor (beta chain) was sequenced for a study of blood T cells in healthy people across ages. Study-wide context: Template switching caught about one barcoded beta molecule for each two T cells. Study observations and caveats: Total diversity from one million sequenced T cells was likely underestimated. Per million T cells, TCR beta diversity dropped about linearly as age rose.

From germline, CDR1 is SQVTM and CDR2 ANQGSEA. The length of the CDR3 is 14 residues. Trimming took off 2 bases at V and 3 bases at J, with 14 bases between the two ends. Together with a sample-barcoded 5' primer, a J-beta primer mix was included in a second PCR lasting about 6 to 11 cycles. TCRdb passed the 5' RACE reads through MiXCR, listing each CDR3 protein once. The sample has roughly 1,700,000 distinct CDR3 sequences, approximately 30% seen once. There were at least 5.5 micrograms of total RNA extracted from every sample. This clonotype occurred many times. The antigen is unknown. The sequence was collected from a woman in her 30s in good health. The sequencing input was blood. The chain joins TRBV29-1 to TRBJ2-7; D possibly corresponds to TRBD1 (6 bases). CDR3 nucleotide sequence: TGCAGCGTTGAAAACAGGGTAGGGGACTACGAGCAGTACTTC. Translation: CSVENRVGDYEQYF.